This TCR beta chain was obtained from a study of CD8 T cells in ankylosing spondylitis. Study-wide findings and caveats: Seemingly distinctive of ankylosing spondylitis blood was a TCR beta motif formed by eight highly homologous variants.

This clonotype occurred many times. Its target is unknown. The CDR3 loop spans 16 amino acids. Trimming took off 3 bases at V and 6 bases at J, with 18 bases between the two ends. TCRdb used MiXCR to reprocess the 5' RACE reads, holding one entry per CDR3 protein. Of more than 500,000 distinct CDR3 sequences listed, over 4% are singletons. V is TRBV12-3 or TRBV12-4 and J is TRBJ2-1; D tentatively reads TRBD1 or TRBD2 (6 bases each). Material: blood, either unsorted or a sorted T cell fraction (not recorded which). This TCR derives from a male donor with ankylosing spondylitis. The DNA for the CDR3 is TGTGCCAGCAGTTTTCCCTTACAGGGAGGTCCCAATGAGCAGTTCTTC. The encoded protein is CASSFPLQGGPNEQFF.